This TCR beta chain comes out of a study of T cell repertoires in cytomegalovirus infection. This clonotype appeared many times. Its specificity is unknown. The CDR3 loop spans 14 amino acids. Germline V CDR1 and CDR2: MNHNS, SASEGT. V was clipped by 6 bases and J by 5 bases; unmatched bases: 3. TCRdb redid the calling of the reads with MiXCR, one entry per CDR3 protein. The top ten clones hold 15% to 20% of a sample with some 700,000 distinct CDR3 sequences, about 30% of them seen once. The sequence was obtained from a human donor in good health (CMV status not recorded). Some clones in this sample may be carry-over from other donors' samples. The sample here was cultured PBMCs, taken from culture after CMV antigen stimulation. This chain connects TRBV6-1 to TRBJ2-1; 11 nucleotides line up with TRBD2. The CDR3 DNA follows: TGTGCCAGCAGAGTTAGCGGGGGGGACAATGAGCAGTTCTTC. It encodes CASRVSGGDNEQFF.